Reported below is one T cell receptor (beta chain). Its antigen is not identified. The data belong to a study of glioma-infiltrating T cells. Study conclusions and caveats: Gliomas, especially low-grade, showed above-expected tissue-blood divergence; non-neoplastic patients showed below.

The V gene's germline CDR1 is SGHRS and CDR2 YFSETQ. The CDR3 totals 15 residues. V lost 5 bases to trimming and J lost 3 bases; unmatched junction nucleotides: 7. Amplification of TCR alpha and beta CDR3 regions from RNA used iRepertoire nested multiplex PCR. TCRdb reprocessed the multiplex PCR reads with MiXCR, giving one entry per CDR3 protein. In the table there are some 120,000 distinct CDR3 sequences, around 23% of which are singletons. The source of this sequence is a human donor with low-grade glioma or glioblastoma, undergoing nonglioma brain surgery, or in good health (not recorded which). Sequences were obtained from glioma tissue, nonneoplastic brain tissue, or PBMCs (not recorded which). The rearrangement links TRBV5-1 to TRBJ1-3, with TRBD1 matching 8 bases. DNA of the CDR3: TGCGCCAGCAGTCGAGACAGGGGATTTGGAAACACCATATATTTT. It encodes CASSRDRGFGNTIYF.